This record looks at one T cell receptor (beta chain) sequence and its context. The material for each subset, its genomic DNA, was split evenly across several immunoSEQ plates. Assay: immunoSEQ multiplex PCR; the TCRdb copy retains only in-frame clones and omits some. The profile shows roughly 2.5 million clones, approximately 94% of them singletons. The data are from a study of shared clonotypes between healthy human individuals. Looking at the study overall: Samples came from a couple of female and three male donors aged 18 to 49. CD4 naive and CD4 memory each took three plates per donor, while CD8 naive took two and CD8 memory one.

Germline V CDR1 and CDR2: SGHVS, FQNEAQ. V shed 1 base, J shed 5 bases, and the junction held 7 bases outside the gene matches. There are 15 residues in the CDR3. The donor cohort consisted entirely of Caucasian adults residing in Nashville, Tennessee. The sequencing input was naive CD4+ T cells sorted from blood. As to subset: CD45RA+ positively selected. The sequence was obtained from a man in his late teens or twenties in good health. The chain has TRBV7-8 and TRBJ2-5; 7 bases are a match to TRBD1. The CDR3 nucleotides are TGTGCCAGCAGCTTAGGACAGGGAAAATACGAGACCCAGTACTTC. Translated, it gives CASSLGQGKYETQYF.